A single sample is the source of the 27 T cell receptor beta chains below, sequenced in a study of CD8+ T cells in alopecia areata. This sample's treatment: oral pan-JAK inhibitor, 5-10 mg twice daily. RNA extraction and reverse transcription yielded cDNA as sequencing template. TCRdb's table, derived via immunoSEQ multiplex PCR, lists solely in-frame clones and lacks some. The table includes roughly 170,000 clones, about 60% detected once. The sample was CD8+ T cells sorted from blood, taken at week 24, from a patient treated with tofacitinib. The receptors were sampled from a human donor with alopecia areata.

The V gene is TRBV13, the J gene TRBJ1-5, with unresolved D. Germline CDR1 reads PRHDT; CDR2 reads FYEKMQ (reference sequence). V dropped 1 base and J dropped 6 bases, with 13 bases sitting between them. This CDR3 comprises 15 residues. CDR3 bases: TGTGCCAGCAGCTTAGCGGGAGGCCGGGGTCAGCCCCAGCATTTT. Translation: CASSLAGGRGQPQHF.

This clone was recorded once. V gene TRBV13 combines with J gene TRBJ1-5; D might be TRBD1 (5 bases). Germline V CDR1 and CDR2: PRHDT, FYEKMQ (reference sequence). Deletions cut 3 bases from V and 6 bases from J, with 12 bases between. The CDR3 totals 14 residues. CDR3 sequence: CASSFRGGSQPQHF. The CDR3 DNA reads as TGTGCCAGCAGCTTTCGGGGGGGTAGTCAGCCCCAGCATTTT.

This clone was detected only once. The rearrangement joins TRBV14 to TRBJ2-1; 7 nucleotides align to TRBD1. This CDR3 region has 15 residues. Unmatched junction bases numbered 8, after V lost 5 bases and J lost 4 bases. Germline assignment: CDR1 SGHDN and CDR2 FVKESK. The CDR3 loop reads CASSEGRQGYNEQFF. The CDR3 DNA reads TGTGCCAGCAGCGAAGGGCGACAGGGATACAATGAGCAGTTCTTC.

This chain uses TRBV2 with TRBJ2-1, with D possibly being TRBD1 (6 bases). This CDR3 comprises 13 residues. Germline V gene lookup returns CDR1 SNHLY and CDR2 FYNNEI. The V and J ends lost 5 bases and 4 bases respectively, with 9 bases between them. CDR3 region: CASSPQGYNEQFF. The CDR3 nucleotides read TGTGCCAGCAGTCCCCAGGGGTACAATGAGCAGTTCTTC.

The chain has TRBV10-3 and TRBJ1-5; the match to TRBD1 covers 8 bases. With 4 bases clipped from V and 5 bases from J, the junction kept 4 bases outside the gene matches. In germline, CDR1 is ENHRY, CDR2 SYGVKD. There are 14 residues in the CDR3. The CDR3 protein is CAISGDRGDQPQHF. The DNA for the CDR3 is TGTGCCATCAGTGGCGACAGGGGCGATCAGCCCCAGCATTTT.

This chain links TRBV11-3 with TRBJ2-7; 8 bases are shared with TRBD1. J was trimmed by 0 bases and V by 7 bases; bases with no gene match: 8. This CDR3 is built from 15 residues. The germline CDR1 and CDR2 sequences are SGHNT and YENEEA. The CDR3 DNA reads as TGTGCCAGCAAAACCGGGACAGGAGCCTCCTACGAGCAGTACTTC. This translates into CASKTGTGASYEQYF.

This clone was observed a single time. The chain's CDR3 is CASSIPGYPVSGELFF. CDR3 bases: TGCGCCAGCAGCATCCCAGGGTACCCCGTGTCCGGGGAGCTGTTTTTT. The chain couples TRBV5-1 to TRBJ2-2, with D maybe TRBD1 (5 bases). Germline CDR1 SGHRS, CDR2 YFSETQ. The CDR3 has 16 amino acids. V was clipped by 4 bases and J by 6 bases, with 19 bases between them.

The chain couples TRBV9 to TRBJ1-5, with unresolved D. Trimming took 6 bases from V and 0 from J, leaving 10 bases between them. Per the germline V gene, CDR1 is SGDLS and CDR2 is YYNGEE. The CDR3 loop spans 14 amino acids. This CDR3 is CASNNGDSNQPQHF. The CDR3 DNA is TGTGCCAGCAATAACGGGGATAGCAATCAGCCCCAGCATTTT.

The V and J genes are TRBV5-6 and TRBJ2-2, with D unresolved. CDR1 and CDR2 from the germline V gene are SGHDT and YYEEEE. The V and J ends lost 5 bases and 2 bases respectively, with 7 bases between them. The CDR3 loop spans 13 amino acids. DNA of the CDR3: TGTGCCAGCAGTTGGGATAACACCGGGGAGCTGTTTTTT. This sequence encodes CASSWDNTGELFF. The full variable domain, in which reference TRBV5-6 and TRBJ2-2 provide the parts outside the CDR3, is DAGVTQSPTHLIKTRGQQVTLRCSPKSGHDTVSWYQQALGQGPQFIFQYYEEEERQRGNFPDRFSGHQFPNYSSELNVNALLLGDSALYLCASSWDNTGELFFGEGSRLTVL.

The rearrangement joins TRBV9 to TRBJ2-1; 9 bases fit TRBD2. Germline V gene lookup returns CDR1 SGDLS and CDR2 YYNGEE. The CDR3 length is 15 residues. V dropped 2 bases and J dropped 5; count of bases not matched to a gene: 5. This CDR3 is CASSVLAGRNNEQFF. The DNA of the CDR3 is TGTGCCAGCAGCGTGCTAGCGGGGCGAAACAATGAGCAGTTCTTC.

The table lists this clone with a few counts. This chain connects TRBV15 to TRBJ1-5; 9 bases map to TRBD1. V lost 0 bases to trimming and J lost 2 bases; unmatched junction nucleotides: 2. The CDR3 has 16 residues. Germline V gene data show CDR1 as LNHNV and CDR2 as YYDKDF (reference sequence). CDR3 DNA: TGTGCCACCAGCAGAGAAACAGGGGGCGGCAATCAGCCCCAGCATTTT. Residues: CATSRETGGGNQPQHF.

This rearrangement joins TRBV6-1 to TRBJ1-1; D gene unclear. Trimming shortened V by 2 bases and J by 0 bases, and 10 bases separated the two germline ends. The CDR3 length is 15 residues. Germline V gene lookup returns CDR1 MNHNS and CDR2 SASEGT. For the CDR3, the DNA is TGTGCCAGCAGTGAACTGCGCCGGATGAACACTGAAGCTTTCTTT. Amino acids: CASSELRRMNTEAFF.

The chain combines TRBV4-2 with TRBJ2-7; D may match TRBD1 or TRBD2 (5 bases each). Between the trimmed V and J ends, which lost 4 bases and 6 bases, there was a span of 13 bases. Germline loops: CDR1 LGHNA, CDR2 YNFKEQ. The CDR3 has 13 residues. CDR3 coding DNA: TGTGCCAGCAGCCCCGCCGGGGCCGCCGAGCAGTACTTC. Translation: CASSPAGAAEQYF.

CDR3: CASDRAGFTDTQYF. CDR3 bases: TGTGCCAGCGACAGAGCGGGGTTCACAGATACGCAGTATTTT. The chain has TRBV9 and TRBJ2-3; TRBD2 matches 7 bases. The CDR3 extends over 14 amino acids. The V and J ends lost 7 bases and 2 bases, in that order; junction bases with no gene match: 7. From germline, CDR1 is SGDLS and CDR2 YYNGEE.

V and J are TRBV6-5 and TRBJ2-7; 8 positions match TRBD2. The germline V gene has CDR1 MNHEY and CDR2 SVGAGI. The CDR3 extends over 13 amino acids. The V segment lost 3 bases and the J segment 3 bases; nucleotides outside the gene matches: 1. This CDR3 is CASSYRGGYEQYF. CDR3 DNA: TGTGCCAGCAGTTATCGGGGGGGCTACGAGCAGTACTTC.

A few counts support this clone. V usage is TRBV4-2 and J usage is TRBJ2-5; D unresolved. The length of the CDR3 is 12 residues. Germline lookup yields CDR1 LGHNA and CDR2 YNFKEQ. V gave up 0 bases and J gave up 6 bases, with 5 bases separating them. The CDR3 here is CASSQDGQTQYF. CDR3 DNA sequence: TGTGCCAGCAGCCAAGATGGCCAGACCCAGTACTTC.

The V gene is TRBV20-1, the J gene TRBJ2-1, with no clear D. The CDR3 spans 11 residues. Trimming cost V 5 bases and J 6 bases, with 8 bases left between them. Germline V gives CDR1 DFQATT, CDR2 SNEGSKA (reference sequence). The CDR3: CSAPVSNEQFF. In DNA, the CDR3 is TGCAGTGCTCCCGTTAGCAATGAGCAGTTCTTC.

V gene TRBV5-1 combines with J gene TRBJ2-5, with 8 bases identical to TRBD1. V dropped 0 bases and J dropped 2; count of bases not matched to a gene: 9. CDR1 is SGHRS and CDR2 is YFSETQ in the germline V gene. CDR3 length: 17 amino acids. This CDR3 is CASSLAVGTGSQETQYF. CDR3 bases: TGCGCCAGCAGCTTGGCGGTGGGGACAGGATCTCAAGAGACCCAGTACTTC.

The chain joins TRBV6-5 to TRBJ1-5; a weak D match, TRBD1 (6 bases). This CDR3 is built from 15 residues. Trimming stripped 2 bases from V and 0 bases from J, with 8 bases between. Germline assignment: CDR1 MNHEY and CDR2 SVGAGI. DNA of the CDR3: TGTGCCAGCAGTTACAGGGGGTTTAGCAATCAGCCCCAGCATTTT. Protein sequence: CASSYRGFSNQPQHF.

The chain links TRBV2 to TRBJ2-5; 9 nucleotides match TRBD1. The CDR3 totals 15 residues. With V trimmed by 4 bases and J by 1 base, 4 bases remained unmatched. Germline CDR1 and CDR2: SNHLY and FYNNEI. CDR3 protein: CASSVTGGIQETQYF. CDR3 coding DNA: TGTGCCAGCAGTGTGACAGGGGGTATCCAAGAGACCCAGTACTTC.

There are a few counts of this clone. The genes are TRBV28 and TRBJ1-2; tentatively, D is TRBD1 (6 bases). V shed 6 bases and J shed 8 bases, with 16 bases lying between them. In germline, CDR1 is MDHEN, CDR2 SYDVKM. The CDR3 contains 13 residues. The DNA for the CDR3 is TGTGCCAGCAGAAACAGGGACTCCCTAGGCTACACCTTC. It specifies CASRNRDSLGYTF.

This clone has just a few counts. The chain carries TRBV30 and TRBJ2-7; D possibly corresponds to TRBD2 (6 bases). Germline V gene data show CDR1 as GTSNPN and CDR2 as SVGIG (reference sequence). V lost 4 bases, J lost 6 bases, and 10 bases lay in between. The length of the CDR3 is 11 residues. The CDR3 sequence is CAWILGGEQYF. The DNA for the CDR3 is TGTGCCTGGATATTGGGAGGCGAGCAGTACTTC.

The chain has TRBV29-1 and TRBJ2-1; 9 positions agree with TRBD1. V was pared by 6 bases and J by 4 bases, with 7 bases of the junction left unmatched. The germline CDR1 and CDR2 sequences are SQVTM and ANQGSEA. CDR3 length: 14 residues. Here the CDR3 DNA reads TGCAGCGTCCAGACCGGGACAGGGTACAATGAGCAGTTCTTC. It yields the protein CSVQTGTGYNEQFF.

The chain combines TRBV29-1 with TRBJ2-7, with D possibly TRBD1 on 6 matching bases. Trimming took off 5 bases at V and 2 bases at J, with 16 bases between the two ends. Germline V gene sequence: CDR1 SQVTM, CDR2 ANQGSEA. The CDR3 covers 14 residues. The CDR3 DNA reads as TGCAGCGTTTACTCCGGTAGGACAGCCTACGAGCAGTACTTC. It translates to CSVYSGRTAYEQYF.

This clone appeared a few times. CDR3 nucleotide sequence: TGTGCCACCAGCAGGGATCCCCGGGACTTCACAGATACGCAGTATTTT. As protein: CATSRDPRDFTDTQYF. This chain uses TRBV15 with TRBJ2-3; D may be TRBD2 (6 bases). This CDR3 is 16 amino acids long. Germline V gene sequence: CDR1 LNHNV, CDR2 YYDKDF (reference sequence). V was clipped by 3 bases and J by 2 bases, with 15 bases between them.

This clone was detected a few times. The chain combines TRBV9 with TRBJ1-1; 7 bases are a match to TRBD1. The germline V gene encodes CDR1 SGDLS and CDR2 YYNGEE. This CDR3 is 16 amino acids long. Trimming at V came to 0 bases and at J to 1 base, leaving 6 bases not matched to a gene. In nucleotides, the CDR3 is TGTGCCAGCAGCGTAGCTCTGACAGGGCCGAACACTGAAGCTTTCTTT. Its protein is CASSVALTGPNTEAFF. Using reference TRBV9 and TRBJ1-1 for the parts outside the CDR3, the full variable domain is DSGVTQTPKHLITATGQRVTLRCSPRSGDLSVYWYQQSLDQGLQFLIQYYNGEERAKGNILERFSAQQFPDLHSELNLSSLELGDSALYFCASSVALTGPNTEAFFGQGTRLTVV.

A remark on this clone: The sample carries other DNA sequences with the same CDR3. This chain connects TRBV29-1 to TRBJ2-7; 7 bases fit TRBD1. The germline V gene has CDR1 SQVTM and CDR2 ANQGSEA. The CDR3 consists of 13 residues. With V trimmed by 6 bases and J by 3 bases, 8 bases remained unmatched. The CDR3 sequence: CSVTTGTDYEQYF. Written as DNA, the CDR3 is TGCAGCGTAACAACCGGGACAGACTACGAGCAGTACTTC.